The present entry profiles one TCR beta chain with its context. Antigen: not known. V was cut by 6 bases and J by 6 bases, with 12 bases left in between. This CDR3 comprises 13 residues. Looked up from germline, CDR1 is MNHNS and CDR2 is SASEGT. This record belongs to a study of beta chain features in type 1 diabetes. Study overall: Examination spanned approximately 110 million sorted cells from all samples. Regarding the study as a whole: Researchers reported that naive, central memory and Treg TCRB repertoires appeared more similar in patients than in healthy donors.

Investigators reverse transcribed all isolated RNA, so they sequenced expressed TCRB transcripts. Produced via immunoSEQ multiplex PCR; TCRdb's table is partial and in-frame only. In the table there are 130,000 or so clones, about 9.1% of which are singletons. Donors contributed one heparinised blood draw apiece, averaging around 100 mL. V usage is TRBV6-1 and J usage is TRBJ2-4; D not resolved. This sequence was found in a woman in her thirties or forties in good health. Sequencing was done on a sample of central memory CD4+ T cells from blood. CDR3 protein: CASRGWQANIQYF. The CDR3 region has the DNA TGTGCCAGCAGAGGTTGGCAGGCAAACATTCAGTACTTC.